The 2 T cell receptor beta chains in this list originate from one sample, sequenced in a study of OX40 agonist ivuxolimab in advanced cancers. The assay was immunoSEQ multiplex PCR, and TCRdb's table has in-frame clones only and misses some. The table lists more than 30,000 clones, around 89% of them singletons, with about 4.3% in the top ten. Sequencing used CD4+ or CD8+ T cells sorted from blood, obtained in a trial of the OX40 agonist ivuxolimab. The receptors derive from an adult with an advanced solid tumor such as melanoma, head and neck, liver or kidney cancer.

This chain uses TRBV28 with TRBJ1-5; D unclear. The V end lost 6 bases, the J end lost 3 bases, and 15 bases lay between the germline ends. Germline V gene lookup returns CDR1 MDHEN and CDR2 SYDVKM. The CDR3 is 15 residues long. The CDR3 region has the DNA TGTGCCAGCAGCCCTCCACAGCGACTCAATCAGCCCCAGCATTTT. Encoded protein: CASSPPQRLNQPQHF. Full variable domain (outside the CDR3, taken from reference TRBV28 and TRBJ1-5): DVKVTQSSRYLVKRTGEKVFLECVQDMDHENMFWYRQDPGLGLRLIYFSYDVKMKEKGDIPEGYSVSREKKERFSLILESASTNQTSMYLCASSPPQRLNQPQHFGDGTRLSIL.

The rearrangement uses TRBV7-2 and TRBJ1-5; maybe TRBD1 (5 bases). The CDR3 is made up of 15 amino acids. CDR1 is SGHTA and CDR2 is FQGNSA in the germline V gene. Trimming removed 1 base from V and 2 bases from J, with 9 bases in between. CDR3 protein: CASSLDQGRNQPQHF. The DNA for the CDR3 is TGTGCCAGCAGCTTAGATCAGGGACGCAATCAGCCCCAGCATTTT.